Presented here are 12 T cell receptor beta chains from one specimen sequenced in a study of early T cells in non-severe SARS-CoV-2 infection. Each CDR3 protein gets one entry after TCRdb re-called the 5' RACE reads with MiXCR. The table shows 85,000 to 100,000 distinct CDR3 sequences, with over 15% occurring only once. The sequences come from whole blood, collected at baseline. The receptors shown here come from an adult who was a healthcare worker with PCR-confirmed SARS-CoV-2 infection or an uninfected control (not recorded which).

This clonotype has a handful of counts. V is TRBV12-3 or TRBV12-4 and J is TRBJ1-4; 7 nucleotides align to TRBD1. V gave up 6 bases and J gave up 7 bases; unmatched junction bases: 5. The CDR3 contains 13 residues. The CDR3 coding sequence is TGTGCCAGCAGGAGGGGGCACAGTGAAAAACTGTTTTTT. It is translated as CASRRGHSEKLFF.

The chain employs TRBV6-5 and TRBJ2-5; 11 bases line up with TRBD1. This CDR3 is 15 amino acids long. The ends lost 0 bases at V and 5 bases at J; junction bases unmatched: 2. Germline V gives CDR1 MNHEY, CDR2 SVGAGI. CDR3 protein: CASSYSGQGAETQYF. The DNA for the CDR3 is TGTGCCAGCAGTTACTCCGGACAGGGGGCCGAGACCCAGTACTTC.

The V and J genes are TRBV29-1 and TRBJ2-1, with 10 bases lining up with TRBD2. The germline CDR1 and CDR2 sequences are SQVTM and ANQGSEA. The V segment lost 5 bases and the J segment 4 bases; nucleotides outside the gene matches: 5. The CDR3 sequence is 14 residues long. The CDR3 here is CSVQGLAEYNEQFF. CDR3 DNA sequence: TGCAGCGTTCAAGGACTAGCGGAATACAATGAGCAGTTCTTC.

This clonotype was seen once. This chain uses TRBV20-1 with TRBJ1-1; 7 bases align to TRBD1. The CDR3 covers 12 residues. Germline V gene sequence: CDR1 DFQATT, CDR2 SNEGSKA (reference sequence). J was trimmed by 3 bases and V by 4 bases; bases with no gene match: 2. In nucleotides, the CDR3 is TGCAGTGCTAATCAGGGGGACACTGAAGCTTTCTTT. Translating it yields CSANQGDTEAFF.

CDR3: CASSGTGRGTQYF. As DNA, the CDR3 is TGTGCCAGCAGCGGTACCGGGAGAGGTACGCAGTATTTT. The chain has TRBV7-2 and TRBJ2-3; TRBD2 might be the D (6 bases). The CDR3 is 13 amino acids. Between the trimmed V and J ends, which lost 5 bases and 8 bases, there was a span of 14 bases. The germline V gene encodes CDR1 SGHTA and CDR2 FQGNSA.

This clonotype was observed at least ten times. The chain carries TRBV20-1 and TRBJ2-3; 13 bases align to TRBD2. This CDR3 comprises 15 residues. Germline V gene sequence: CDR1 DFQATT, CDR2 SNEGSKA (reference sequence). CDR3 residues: CSETELAGGPNTQYF. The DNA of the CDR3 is TGCAGCGAGACAGAACTAGCGGGAGGGCCCAATACGCAGTATTTT.

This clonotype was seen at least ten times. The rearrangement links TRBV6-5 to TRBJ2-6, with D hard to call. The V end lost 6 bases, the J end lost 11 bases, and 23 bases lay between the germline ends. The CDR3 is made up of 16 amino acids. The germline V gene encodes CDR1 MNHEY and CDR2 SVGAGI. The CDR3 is CASRTLTLGLSHVLTF. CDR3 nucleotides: TGTGCCAGCAGGACTCTAACACTGGGGTTGTCTCACGTCCTGACTTTC.

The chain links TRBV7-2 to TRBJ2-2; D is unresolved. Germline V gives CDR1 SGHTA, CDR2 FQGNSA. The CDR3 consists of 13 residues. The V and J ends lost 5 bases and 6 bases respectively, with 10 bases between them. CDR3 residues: CASSQTSPGELFF. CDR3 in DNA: TGTGCCAGCAGCCAGACAAGTCCCGGGGAGCTGTTTTTT.

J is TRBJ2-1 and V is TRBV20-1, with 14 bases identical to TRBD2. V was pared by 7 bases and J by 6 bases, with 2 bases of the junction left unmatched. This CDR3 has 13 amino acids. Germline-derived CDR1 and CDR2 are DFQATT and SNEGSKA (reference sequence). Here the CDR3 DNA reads TGCAGTGTGGGGACTAGCGGGGGCAATGAGCAGTTCTTC. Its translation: CSVGTSGGNEQFF.

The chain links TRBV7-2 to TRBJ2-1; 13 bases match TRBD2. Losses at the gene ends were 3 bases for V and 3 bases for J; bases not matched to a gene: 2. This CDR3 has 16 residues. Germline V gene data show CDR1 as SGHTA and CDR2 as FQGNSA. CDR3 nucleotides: TGTGCCAGCAGCTTCGGACTAGCGGGGGTCTACAATGAGCAGTTCTTC. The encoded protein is CASSFGLAGVYNEQFF.

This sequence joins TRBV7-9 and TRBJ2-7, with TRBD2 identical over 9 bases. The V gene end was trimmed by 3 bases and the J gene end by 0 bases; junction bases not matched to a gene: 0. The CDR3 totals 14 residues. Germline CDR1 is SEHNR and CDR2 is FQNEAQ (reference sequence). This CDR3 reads CASSFSGSSYEQYF. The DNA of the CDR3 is TGTGCCAGCAGCTTTAGCGGGAGCTCCTACGAGCAGTACTTC. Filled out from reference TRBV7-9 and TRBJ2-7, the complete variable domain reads DTGVSQNPRHKITKRGQNVTFRCDPISEHNRLYWYRQTLGQGPEFLTYFQNEAQLEKSRLLSDRFSAERPKGSFSTLEIQRTEQGDSAMYLCASSFSGSSYEQYFGPGTRLTVT.

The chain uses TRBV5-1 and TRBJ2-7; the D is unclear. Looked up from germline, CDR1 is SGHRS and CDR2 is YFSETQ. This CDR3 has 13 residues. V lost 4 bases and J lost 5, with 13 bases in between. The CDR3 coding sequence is TGCGCCAGCAGCGCACTACGATTCGACGAGCAGTACTTC. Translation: CASSALRFDEQYF.